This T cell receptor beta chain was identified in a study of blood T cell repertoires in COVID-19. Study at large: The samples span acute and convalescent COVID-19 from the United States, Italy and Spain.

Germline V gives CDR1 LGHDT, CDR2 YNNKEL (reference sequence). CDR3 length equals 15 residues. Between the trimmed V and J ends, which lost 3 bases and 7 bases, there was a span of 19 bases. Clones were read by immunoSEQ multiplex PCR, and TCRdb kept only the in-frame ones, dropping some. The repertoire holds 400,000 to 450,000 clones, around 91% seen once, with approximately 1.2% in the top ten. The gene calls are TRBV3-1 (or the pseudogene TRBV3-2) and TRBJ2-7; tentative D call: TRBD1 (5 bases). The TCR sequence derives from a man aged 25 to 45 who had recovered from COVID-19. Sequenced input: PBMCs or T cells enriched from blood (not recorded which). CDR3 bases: TGTGCCAGCAGCCAGGAATTTCAGGGCCCGTCGGAGCAGTACTTC. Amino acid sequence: CASSQEFQGPSEQYF.